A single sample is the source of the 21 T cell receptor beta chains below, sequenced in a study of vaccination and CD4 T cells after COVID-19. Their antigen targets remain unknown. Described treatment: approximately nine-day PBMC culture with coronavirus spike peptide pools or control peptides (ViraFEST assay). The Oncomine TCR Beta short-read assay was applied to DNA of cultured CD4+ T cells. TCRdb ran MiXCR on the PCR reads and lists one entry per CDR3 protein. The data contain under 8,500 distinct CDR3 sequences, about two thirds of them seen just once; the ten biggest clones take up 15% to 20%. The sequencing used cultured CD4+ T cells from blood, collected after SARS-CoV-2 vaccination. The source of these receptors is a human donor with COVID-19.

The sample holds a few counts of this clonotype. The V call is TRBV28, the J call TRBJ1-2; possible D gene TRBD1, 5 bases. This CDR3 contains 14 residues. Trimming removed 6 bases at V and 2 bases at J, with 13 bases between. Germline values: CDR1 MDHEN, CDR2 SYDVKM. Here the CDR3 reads CASRVSGPNYGYTF. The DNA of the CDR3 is TGTGCCAGCAGAGTTTCGGGACCCAACTATGGCTACACCTTC.

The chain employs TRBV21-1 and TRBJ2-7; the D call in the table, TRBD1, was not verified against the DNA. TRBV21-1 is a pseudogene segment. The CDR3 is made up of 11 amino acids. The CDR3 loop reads CASTMDRSQYF. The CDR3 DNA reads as TGTGCCAGCACCATGGACAGGTCGCAGTACTTC.

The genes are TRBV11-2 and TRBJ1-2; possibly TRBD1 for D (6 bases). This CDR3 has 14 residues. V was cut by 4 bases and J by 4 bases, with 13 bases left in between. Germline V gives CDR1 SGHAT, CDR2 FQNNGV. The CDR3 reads CASSSVRGAYGYTF. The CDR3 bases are TGTGCCAGCAGCTCGGTCCGGGGGGCCTATGGCTACACCTTC.

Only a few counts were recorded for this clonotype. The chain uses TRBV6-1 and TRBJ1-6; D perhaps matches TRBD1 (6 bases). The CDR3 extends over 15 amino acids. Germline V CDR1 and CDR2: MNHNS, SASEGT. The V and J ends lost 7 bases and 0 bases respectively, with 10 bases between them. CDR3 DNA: TGTGCCAGCATACCGGACAGCTCCTATAATTCACCCCTCCACTTT. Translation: CASIPDSSYNSPLHF.

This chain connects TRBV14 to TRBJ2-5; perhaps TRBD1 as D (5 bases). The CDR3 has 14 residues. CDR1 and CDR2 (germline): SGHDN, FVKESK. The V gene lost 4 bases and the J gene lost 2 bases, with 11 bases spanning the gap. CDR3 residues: CASSPGQVQETQYF. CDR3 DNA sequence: TGTGCCAGCAGCCCCGGACAAGTACAAGAGACCCAGTACTTC.

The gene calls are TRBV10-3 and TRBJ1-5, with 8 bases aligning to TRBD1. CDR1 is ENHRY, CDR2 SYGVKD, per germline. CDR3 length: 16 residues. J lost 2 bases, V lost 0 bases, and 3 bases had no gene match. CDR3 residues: CAISESTGAGNQPQHF. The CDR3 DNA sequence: TGTGCCATCAGTGAGTCGACAGGGGCAGGCAATCAGCCCCAGCATTTT.

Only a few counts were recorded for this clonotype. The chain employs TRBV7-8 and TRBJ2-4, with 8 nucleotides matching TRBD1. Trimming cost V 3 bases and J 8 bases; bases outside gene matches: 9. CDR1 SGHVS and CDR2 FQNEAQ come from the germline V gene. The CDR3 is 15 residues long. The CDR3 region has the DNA TGTGCCAGCAGCTTCTCGGACAGGGTACCCGACATTCAGTACTTC. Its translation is CASSFSDRVPDIQYF.

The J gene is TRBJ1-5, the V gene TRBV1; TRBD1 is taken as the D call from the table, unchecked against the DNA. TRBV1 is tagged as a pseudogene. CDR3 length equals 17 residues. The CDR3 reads CTSSLQQGELYNQPQHF. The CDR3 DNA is TGCACCAGCAGCCTACAACAGGGGGAATTATACAATCAGCCCCAGCATTTT.

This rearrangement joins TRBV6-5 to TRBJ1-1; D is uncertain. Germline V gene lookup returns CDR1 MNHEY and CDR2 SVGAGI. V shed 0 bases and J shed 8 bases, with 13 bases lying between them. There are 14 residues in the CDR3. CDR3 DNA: TGTGCCAGCAGTTACTCAGGTTGGGGAGGCGAAGCTTTCTTT. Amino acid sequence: CASSYSGWGGEAFF.

The CDR3 nucleotides are TGTGCCAGCAGCTCCGTGGGGATTGAAGCTTTCTTT. Protein sequence: CASSSVGIEAFF. The genes are TRBV7-9 and TRBJ1-1, with D unresolved. With 4 bases removed from V and 7 bases from J, the gap between germline ends came to 10 bases. Germline V gives CDR1 SEHNR, CDR2 FQNEAQ (reference sequence). This CDR3 region has 12 residues.

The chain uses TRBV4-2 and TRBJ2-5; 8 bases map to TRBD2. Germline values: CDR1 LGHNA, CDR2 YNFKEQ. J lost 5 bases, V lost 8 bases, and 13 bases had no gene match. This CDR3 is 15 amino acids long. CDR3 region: CASGSPGSGEETQYF. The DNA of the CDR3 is TGTGCCAGCGGCTCCCCCGGTAGCGGGGAGGAGACCCAGTACTTC.

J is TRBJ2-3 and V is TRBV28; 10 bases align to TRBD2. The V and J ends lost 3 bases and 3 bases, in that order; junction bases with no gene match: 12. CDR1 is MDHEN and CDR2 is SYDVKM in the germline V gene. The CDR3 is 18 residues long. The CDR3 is CASSLGVVAGGRTDTQYF. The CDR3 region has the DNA TGTGCCAGCAGTTTGGGGGTGGTAGCGGGGGGCCGGACAGATACGCAGTATTTT.

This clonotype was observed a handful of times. CDR3: CSASESGNTIYF. The CDR3 DNA reads as TGCAGTGCTAGTGAATCTGGAAACACCATATATTTT. V gene TRBV20-1 combines with J gene TRBJ1-3; D is ambiguous. This CDR3 spans 12 amino acids. Germline assignment: CDR1 DFQATT and CDR2 SNEGSKA (reference sequence). V was pared by 3 bases and J by 1 base, with 4 bases between.

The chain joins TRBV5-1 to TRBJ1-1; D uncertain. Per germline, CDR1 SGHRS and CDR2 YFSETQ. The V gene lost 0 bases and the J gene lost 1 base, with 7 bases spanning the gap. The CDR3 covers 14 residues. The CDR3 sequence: CASSLATANTEAFF. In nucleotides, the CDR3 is TGCGCCAGCAGCTTGGCGACGGCGAACACTGAAGCTTTCTTT.

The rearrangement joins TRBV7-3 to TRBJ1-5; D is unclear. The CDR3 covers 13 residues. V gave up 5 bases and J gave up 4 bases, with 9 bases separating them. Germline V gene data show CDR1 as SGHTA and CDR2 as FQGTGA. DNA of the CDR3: TGTGCCAGCAGCCTATTTGAGAATCAGCCCCAGCATTTT. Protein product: CASSLFENQPQHF.

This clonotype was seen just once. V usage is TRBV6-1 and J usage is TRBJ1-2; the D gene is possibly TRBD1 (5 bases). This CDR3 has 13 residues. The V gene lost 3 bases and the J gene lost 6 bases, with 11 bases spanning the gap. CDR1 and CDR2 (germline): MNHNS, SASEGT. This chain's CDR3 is CASSDRALNGYTF. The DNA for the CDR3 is TGTGCCAGCAGTGACAGGGCTCTGAATGGCTACACCTTC.

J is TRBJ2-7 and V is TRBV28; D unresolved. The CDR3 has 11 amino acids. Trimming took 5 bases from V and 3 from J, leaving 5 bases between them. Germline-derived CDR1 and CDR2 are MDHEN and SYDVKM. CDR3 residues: CASSISYEQYF. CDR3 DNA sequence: TGTGCCAGCAGTATCAGCTACGAGCAGTACTTC. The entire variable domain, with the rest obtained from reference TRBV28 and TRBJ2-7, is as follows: DVKVTQSSRYLVKRTGEKVFLECVQDMDHENMFWYRQDPGLGLRLIYFSYDVKMKEKGDIPEGYSVSREKKERFSLILESASTNQTSMYLCASSISYEQYFGPGTRLTVT.

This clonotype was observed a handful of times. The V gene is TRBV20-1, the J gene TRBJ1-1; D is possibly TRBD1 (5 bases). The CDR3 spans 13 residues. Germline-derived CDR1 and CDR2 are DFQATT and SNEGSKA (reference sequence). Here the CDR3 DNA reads TGCGGACTCCAGGGATCCATGAACACTGAAGCTTTCTTT. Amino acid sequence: CGLQGSMNTEAFF.

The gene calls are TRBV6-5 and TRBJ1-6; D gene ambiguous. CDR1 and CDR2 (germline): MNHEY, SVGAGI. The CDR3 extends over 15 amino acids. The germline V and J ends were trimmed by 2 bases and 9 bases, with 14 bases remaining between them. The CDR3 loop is CASSYAQDWGSPLHF. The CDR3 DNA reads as TGTGCCAGCAGTTACGCCCAGGACTGGGGTTCACCCCTCCACTTT.

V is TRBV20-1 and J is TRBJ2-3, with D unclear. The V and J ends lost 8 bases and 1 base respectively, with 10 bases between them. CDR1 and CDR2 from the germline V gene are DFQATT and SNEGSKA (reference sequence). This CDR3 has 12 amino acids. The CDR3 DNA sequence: TGCAGTTTTCTAGGCCGCACAGATACGCAGTATTTT. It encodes CSFLGRTDTQYF.

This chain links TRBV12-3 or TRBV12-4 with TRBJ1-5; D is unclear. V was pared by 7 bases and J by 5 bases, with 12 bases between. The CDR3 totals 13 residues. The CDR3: CASTSGSYQPQHF. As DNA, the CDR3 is TGTGCCAGCACCTCGGGGTCCTATCAGCCCCAGCATTTT.